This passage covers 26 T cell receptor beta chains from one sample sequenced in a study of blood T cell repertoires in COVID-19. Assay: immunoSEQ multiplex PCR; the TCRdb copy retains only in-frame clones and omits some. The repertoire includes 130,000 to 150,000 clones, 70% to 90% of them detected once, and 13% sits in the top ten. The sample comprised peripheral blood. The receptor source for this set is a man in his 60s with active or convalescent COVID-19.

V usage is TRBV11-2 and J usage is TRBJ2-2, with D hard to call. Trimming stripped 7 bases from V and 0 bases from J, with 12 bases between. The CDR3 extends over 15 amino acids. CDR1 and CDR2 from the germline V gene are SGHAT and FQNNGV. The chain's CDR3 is CASTPFGSNTGELFF. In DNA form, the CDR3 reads TGTGCCAGCACCCCTTTCGGGTCGAACACCGGGGAGCTGTTTTTT.

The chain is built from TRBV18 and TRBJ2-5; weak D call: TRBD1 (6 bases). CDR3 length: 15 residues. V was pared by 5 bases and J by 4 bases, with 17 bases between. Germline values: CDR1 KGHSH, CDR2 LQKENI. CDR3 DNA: TGTGCCAGCTCAATGATGGGGGCCCTGGGAGAGACCCAGTACTTC. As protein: CASSMMGALGETQYF.

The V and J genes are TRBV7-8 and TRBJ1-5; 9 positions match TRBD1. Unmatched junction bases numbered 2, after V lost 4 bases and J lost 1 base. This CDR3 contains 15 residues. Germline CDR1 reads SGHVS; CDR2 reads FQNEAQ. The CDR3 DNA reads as TGTGCCAGCAGCTCGGGACAGGGAAGCAATCAGCCCCAGCATTTT. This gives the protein CASSSGQGSNQPQHF.

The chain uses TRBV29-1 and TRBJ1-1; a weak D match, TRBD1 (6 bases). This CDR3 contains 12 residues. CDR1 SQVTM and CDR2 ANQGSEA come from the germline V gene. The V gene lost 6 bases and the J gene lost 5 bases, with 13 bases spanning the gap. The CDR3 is CSVYRESTEAFF. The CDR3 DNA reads TGCAGCGTCTACAGGGAAAGTACTGAAGCTTTCTTT.

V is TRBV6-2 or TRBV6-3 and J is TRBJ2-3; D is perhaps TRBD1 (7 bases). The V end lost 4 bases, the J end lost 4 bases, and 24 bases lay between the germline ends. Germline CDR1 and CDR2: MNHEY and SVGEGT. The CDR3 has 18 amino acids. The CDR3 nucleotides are TGTGCCAGCAGTTGGTCCCCCACGTTAGGCGGGACAGCAGATACGCAGTATTTT. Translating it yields CASSWSPTLGGTADTQYF.

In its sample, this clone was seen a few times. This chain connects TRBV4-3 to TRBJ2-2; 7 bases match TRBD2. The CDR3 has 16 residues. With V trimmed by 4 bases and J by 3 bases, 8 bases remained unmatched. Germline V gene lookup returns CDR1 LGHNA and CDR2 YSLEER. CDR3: CASSPQTLADTGELFF. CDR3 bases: TGCGCCAGCAGCCCACAGACTCTAGCGGACACCGGGGAGCTGTTTTTT.

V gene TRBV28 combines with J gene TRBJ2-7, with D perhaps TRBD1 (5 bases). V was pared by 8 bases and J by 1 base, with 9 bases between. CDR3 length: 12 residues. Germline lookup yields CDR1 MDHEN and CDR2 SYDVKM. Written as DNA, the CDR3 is TGTGCCAGCTTCGACAGTTCCTACGAGCAGTACTTC. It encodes CASFDSSYEQYF.

The CDR3 spells CASSLDRGEYNEQFF. The CDR3 region has the DNA TGTGCCAGCAGCTTAGATCGCGGGGAGTACAATGAGCAGTTCTTC. The chain recombines TRBV11-2 with TRBJ2-1; weak D call: TRBD2 (6 bases). The CDR3 covers 15 residues. Looked up from germline, CDR1 is SGHAT and CDR2 is FQNNGV. V was clipped by 0 bases and J by 4 bases, with 10 bases between them.

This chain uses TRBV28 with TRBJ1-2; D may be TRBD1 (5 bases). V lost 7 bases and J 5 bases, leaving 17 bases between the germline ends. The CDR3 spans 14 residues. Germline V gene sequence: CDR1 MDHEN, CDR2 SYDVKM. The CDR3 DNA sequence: TGTGCCAGCACTACTGTTAGGGGCGCGTATGGCTACACCTTC. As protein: CASTTVRGAYGYTF.

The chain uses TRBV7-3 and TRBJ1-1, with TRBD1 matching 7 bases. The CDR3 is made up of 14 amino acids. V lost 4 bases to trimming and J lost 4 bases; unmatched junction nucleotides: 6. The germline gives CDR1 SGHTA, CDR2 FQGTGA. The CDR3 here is CASSSGQEGTEAFF. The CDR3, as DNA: TGTGCCAGCAGCTCTGGACAGGAGGGCACTGAAGCTTTCTTT.

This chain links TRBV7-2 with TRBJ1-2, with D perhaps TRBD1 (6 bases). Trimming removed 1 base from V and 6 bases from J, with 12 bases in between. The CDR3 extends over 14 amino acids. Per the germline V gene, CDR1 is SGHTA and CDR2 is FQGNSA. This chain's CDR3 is CASSLGQDSHGYTF. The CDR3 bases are TGTGCCAGCAGCTTAGGCCAGGACAGCCATGGCTACACCTTC. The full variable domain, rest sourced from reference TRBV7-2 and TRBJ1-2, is GAGVSQSPSNKVTEKGKDVELRCDPISGHTALYWYRQSLGQGLEFLIYFQGNSAPDKSGLPSDRFSAERTGGSVSTLTIQRTQQEDSAVYLCASSLGQDSHGYTFGSGTRLTVV.

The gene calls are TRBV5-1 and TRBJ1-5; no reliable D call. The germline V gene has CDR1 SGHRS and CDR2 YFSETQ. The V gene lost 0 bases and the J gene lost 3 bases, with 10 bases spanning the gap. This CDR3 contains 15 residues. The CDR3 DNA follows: TGCGCCAGCAGCTTGGCCGGGAGAAACAATCAGCCCCAGCATTTT. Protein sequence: CASSLAGRNNQPQHF.

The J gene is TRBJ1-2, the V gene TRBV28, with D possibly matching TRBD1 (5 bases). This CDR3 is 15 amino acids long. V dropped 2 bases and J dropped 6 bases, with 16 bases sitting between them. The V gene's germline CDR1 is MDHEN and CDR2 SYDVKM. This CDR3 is CASSLPMTVRNGYTF. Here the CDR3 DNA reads TGTGCCAGCAGTTTACCGATGACAGTTAGGAATGGCTACACCTTC.

CDR3 in DNA: TGTGCCAGCAGTGAAGGCCGGGACAGGGCGGCTTTCTTT. Translation: CASSEGRDRAAFF. The chain combines TRBV2 with TRBJ1-1; 9 positions agree with TRBD1. The V segment lost 1 base and the J segment 11 bases; nucleotides outside the gene matches: 5. The length of the CDR3 is 13 residues. CDR1 and CDR2 from the germline V gene are SNHLY and FYNNEI.

CDR3 sequence: CASSLLNEQFF. The CDR3 DNA sequence: TGTGCCAGCAGCTTACTGAATGAGCAGTTCTTC. V is TRBV7-2 and J is TRBJ2-1; D is ambiguous. CDR1 SGHTA and CDR2 FQGNSA come from the germline V gene. The CDR3 has 11 amino acids. V was trimmed by 2 bases and J by 7 bases, leaving 3 bases between them.

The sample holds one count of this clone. CDR3 coding DNA: TGTGCCAGCAGCGCCCCCGGGACAGGCACCTCCTCTGGAAACACCATATATTTT. This codes for CASSAPGTGTSSGNTIYF. This sequence joins TRBV9 and TRBJ1-3; 8 bases are a match to TRBD1. Germline V gene data show CDR1 as SGDLS and CDR2 as YYNGEE. The CDR3 sequence is 18 residues long. V lost 3 bases and J lost 0; bases outside the gene matches: 11.

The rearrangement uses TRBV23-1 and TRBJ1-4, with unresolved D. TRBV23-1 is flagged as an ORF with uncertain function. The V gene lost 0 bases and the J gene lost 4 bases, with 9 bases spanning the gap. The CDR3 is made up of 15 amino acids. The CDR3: CASSQSGGFNEKLFF. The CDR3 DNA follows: TGCGCCAGCAGTCAATCAGGCGGATTTAATGAAAAACTGTTTTTT.

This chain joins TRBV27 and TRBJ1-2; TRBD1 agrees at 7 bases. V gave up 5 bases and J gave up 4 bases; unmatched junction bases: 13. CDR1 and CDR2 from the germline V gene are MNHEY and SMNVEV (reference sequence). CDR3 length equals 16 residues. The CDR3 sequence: CASSRSLRQGSYGYTF. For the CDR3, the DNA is TGTGCCAGCAGTCGCTCCCTCCGACAGGGAAGCTATGGCTACACCTTC.

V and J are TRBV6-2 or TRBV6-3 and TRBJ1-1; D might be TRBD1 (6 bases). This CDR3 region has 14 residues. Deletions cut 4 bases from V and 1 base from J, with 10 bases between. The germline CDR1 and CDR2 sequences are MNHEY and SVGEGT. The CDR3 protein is CASSFQTGNTEAFF. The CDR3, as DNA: TGTGCCAGCAGTTTCCAGACAGGGAACACTGAAGCTTTCTTT.

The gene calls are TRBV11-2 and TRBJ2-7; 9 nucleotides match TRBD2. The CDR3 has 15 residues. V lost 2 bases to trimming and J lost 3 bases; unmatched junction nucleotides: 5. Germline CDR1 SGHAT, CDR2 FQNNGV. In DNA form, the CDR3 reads TGTGCCAGCAGCTTACTAGCGGGACAATACTACGAGCAGTACTTC. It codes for CASSLLAGQYYEQYF.

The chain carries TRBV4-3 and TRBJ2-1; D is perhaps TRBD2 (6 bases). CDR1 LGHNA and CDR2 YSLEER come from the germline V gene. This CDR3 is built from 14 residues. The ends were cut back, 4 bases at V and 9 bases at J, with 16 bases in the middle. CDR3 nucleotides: TGCGCCAGCAGCCCACAAAATAGCGGAGCTGAGCAGTTCTTC. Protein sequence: CASSPQNSGAEQFF.

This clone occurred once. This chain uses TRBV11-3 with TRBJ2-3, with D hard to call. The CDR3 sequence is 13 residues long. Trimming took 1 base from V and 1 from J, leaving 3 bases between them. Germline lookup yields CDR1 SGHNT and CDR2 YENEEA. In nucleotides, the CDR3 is TGTGCCAGCAGCTTAGCGGGCACAGATACGCAGTATTTT. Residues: CASSLAGTDTQYF. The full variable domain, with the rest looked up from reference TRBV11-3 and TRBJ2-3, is EAGVVQSPRYKIIEKKQPVAFWCNPISGHNTLYWYLQNLGQGPELLIRYENEEAVDDSQLPKDRFSAERLKGVDSTLKIQPAELGDSAVYLCASSLAGTDTQYFGPGTRLTVL.

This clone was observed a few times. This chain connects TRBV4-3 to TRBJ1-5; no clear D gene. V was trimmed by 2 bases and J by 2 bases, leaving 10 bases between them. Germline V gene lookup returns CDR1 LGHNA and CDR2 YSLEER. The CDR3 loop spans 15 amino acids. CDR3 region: CASSQRLAGNQPQHF. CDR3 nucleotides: TGCGCCAGCAGCCAAAGATTGGCGGGCAATCAGCCCCAGCATTTT.

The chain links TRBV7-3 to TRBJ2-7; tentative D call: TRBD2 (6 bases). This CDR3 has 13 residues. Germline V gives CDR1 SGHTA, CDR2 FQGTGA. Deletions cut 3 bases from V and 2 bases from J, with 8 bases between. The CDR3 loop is CASSLSGAYEQYF. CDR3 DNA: TGTGCCAGCAGCTTGTCGGGAGCCTACGAGCAGTACTTC.

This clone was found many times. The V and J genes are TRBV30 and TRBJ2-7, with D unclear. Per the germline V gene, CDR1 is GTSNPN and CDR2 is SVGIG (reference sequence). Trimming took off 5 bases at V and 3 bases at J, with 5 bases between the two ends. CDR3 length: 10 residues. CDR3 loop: CAWGNYEQYF. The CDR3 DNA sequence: TGTGCCTGGGGCAACTACGAGCAGTACTTC. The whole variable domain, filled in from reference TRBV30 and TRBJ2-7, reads SQTIHQWPATLVQPVGSPLSLECTVEGTSNPNLYWYRQAAGRGLQLLFYSVGIGQISSEVPQNLSASRPQDRQFILSSKKLLLSDSGFYLCAWGNYEQYFGPGTRLTVT.

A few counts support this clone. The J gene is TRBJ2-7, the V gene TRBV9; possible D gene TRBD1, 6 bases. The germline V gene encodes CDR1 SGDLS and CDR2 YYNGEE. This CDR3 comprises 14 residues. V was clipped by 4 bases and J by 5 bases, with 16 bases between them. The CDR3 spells CASSQTRDNHEQYF. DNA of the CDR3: TGTGCCAGCAGCCAGACCCGGGACAACCACGAGCAGTACTTC. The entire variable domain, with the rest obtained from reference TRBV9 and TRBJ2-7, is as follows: DSGVTQTPKHLITATGQRVTLRCSPRSGDLSVYWYQQSLDQGLQFLIQYYNGEERAKGNILERFSAQQFPDLHSELNLSSLELGDSALYFCASSQTRDNHEQYFGPGTRLTVT.